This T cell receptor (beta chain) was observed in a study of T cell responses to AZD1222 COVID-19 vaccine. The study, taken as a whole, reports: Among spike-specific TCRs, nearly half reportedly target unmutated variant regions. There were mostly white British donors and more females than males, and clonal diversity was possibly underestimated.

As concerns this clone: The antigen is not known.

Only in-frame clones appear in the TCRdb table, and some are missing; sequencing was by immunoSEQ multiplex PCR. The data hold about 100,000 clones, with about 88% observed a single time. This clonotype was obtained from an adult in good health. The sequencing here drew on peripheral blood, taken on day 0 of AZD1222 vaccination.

The CDR3: CASSVGGARNEQYF. CDR3 sequence (DNA): TGTGCCAGCAGCGTGGGAGGGGCGAGAAACGAGCAGTACTTC. This sequence joins TRBV11-3 and TRBJ2-7, with 7 bases identical to TRBD2. Germline loops: CDR1 SGHNT, CDR2 YENEEA. The trim removed 5 bases at V and 5 bases at J, leaving 9 bases unmatched. This CDR3 region has 14 residues.